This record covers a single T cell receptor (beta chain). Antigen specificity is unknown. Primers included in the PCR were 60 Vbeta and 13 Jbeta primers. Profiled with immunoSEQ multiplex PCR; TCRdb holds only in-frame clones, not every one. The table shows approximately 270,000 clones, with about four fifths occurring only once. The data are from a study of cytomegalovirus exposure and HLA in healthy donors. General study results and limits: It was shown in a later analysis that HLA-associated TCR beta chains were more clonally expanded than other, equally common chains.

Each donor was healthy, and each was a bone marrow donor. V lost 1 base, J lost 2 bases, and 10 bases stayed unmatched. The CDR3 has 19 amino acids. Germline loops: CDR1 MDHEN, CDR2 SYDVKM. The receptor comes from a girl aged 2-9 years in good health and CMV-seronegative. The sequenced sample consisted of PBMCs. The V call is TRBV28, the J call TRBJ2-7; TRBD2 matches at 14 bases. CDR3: CASSLFAGLAGVWTYEQYF. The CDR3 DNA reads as TGTGCCAGCAGTTTATTCGCGGGACTAGCGGGAGTATGGACCTACGAGCAGTACTTC.